This TCR beta chain emerged from a study of identical twins. This clonotype was observed a handful of times. TCRdb reprocessed the 5' RACE reads via MiXCR and lists one record per CDR3 protein. In the table there are 200,000 or so distinct CDR3 sequences, more than 15% of which are singletons. The CDR3 totals 14 residues. V shed 5 bases, J shed 4 bases, and the junction held 5 bases outside the gene matches. In germline, CDR1 is SGHRS, CDR2 YFSETQ. The same specimen was also included in a second study, on T cells expressing NK-cell markers. That source notes: In four donors, these clonotypes also led the CD3+CD56-NKG2C+ fraction.

The sample taken for sequencing was CD8+ T cells sorted from blood. The sequence came from a young woman in good health. V usage is TRBV5-1 and J usage is TRBJ2-5; 10 nucleotides align to TRBD2. The DNA of the CDR3 is TGCGCCAGCAGTTCAGGGACTAGCGCAGAGACCCAGTACTTC. Protein sequence: CASSSGTSAETQYF.